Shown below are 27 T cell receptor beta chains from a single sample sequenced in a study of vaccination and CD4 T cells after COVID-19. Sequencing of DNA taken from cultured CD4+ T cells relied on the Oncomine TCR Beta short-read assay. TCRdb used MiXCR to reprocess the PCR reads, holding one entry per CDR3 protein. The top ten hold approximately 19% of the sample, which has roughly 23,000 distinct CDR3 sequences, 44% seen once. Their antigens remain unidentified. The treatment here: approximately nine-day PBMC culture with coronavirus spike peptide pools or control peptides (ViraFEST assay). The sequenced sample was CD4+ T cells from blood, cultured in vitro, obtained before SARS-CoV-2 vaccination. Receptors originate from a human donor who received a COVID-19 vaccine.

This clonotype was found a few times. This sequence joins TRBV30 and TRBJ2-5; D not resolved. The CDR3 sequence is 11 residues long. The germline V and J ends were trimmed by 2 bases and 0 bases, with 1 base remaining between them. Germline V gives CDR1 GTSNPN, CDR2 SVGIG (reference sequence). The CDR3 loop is CAWSNQETQYF. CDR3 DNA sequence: TGTGCCTGGAGTAACCAAGAGACCCAGTACTTC.

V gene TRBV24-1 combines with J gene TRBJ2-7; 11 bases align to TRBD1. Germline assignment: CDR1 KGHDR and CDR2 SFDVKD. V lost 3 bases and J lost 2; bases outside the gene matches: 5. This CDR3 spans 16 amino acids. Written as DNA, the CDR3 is TGTGCCACCAGTGATCCAGGACAGGGGGCCCCCTACGAGCAGTACTTC. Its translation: CATSDPGQGAPYEQYF.

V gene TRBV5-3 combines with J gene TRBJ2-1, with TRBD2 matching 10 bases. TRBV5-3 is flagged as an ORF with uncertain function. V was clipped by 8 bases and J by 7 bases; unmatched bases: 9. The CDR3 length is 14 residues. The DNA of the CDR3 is TGTGCCAGCAGCCGAGCGGGGGGGGTGAATGAGCAGTTCTTC. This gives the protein CASSRAGGVNEQFF.

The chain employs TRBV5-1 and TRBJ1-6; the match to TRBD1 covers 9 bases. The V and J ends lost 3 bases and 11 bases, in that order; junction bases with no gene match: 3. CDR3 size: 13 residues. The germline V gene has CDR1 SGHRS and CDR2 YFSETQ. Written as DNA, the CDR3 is TGCGCCAGCAGCTCCCGACAGGGGGCACCCCTCCACTTT. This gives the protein CASSSRQGAPLHF.

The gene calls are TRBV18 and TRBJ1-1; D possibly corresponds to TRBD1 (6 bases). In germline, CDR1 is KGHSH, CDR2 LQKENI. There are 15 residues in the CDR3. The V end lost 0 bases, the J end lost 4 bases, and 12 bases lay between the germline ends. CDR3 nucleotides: TGTGCCAGCTCACCACCGCGGGGGGCGATCACTGAAGCTTTCTTT. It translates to CASSPPRGAITEAFF. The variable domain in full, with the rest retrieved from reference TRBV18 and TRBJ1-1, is NAGVMQNPRHLVRRRGQEARLRCSPMKGHSHVYWYRQLPEEGLKFMVYLQKENIIDESGMPKERFSAEFPKEGPSILRIQQVVRGDSAAYFCASSPPRGAITEAFFGQGTRLTVV.

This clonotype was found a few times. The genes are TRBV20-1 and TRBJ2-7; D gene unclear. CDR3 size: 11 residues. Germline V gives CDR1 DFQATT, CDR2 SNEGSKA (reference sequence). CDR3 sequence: CGSQSSYEQYF. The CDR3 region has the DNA TGCGGCAGCCAGAGCTCCTACGAGCAGTACTTC.

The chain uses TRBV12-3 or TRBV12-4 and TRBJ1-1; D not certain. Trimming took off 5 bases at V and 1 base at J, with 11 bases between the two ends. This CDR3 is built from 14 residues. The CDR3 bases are TGTGCCAGCAGTCTCCAGGAGACGAACACTGAAGCTTTCTTT. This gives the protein CASSLQETNTEAFF.

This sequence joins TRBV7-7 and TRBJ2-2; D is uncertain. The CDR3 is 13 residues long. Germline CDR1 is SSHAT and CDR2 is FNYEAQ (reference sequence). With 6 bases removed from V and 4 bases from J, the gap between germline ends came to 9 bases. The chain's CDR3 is CASSHDPTGELFF. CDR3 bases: TGTGCCAGCAGTCACGATCCCACCGGGGAGCTGTTTTTT.

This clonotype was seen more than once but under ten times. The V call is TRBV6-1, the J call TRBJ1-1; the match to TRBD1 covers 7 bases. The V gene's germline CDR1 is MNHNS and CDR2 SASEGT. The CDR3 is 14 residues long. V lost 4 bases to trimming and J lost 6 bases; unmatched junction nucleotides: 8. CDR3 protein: CASSGRQGGAEAFF. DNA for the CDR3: TGTGCCAGCAGTGGCAGACAGGGAGGCGCTGAAGCTTTCTTT.

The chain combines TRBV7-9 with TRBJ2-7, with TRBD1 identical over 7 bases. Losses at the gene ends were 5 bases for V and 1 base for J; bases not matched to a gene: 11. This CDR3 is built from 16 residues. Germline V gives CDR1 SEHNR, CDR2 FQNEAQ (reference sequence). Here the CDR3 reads CASSRYRGEKSYEQYF. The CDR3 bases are TGTGCCAGCAGCCGCTACAGGGGCGAGAAATCCTACGAGCAGTACTTC.

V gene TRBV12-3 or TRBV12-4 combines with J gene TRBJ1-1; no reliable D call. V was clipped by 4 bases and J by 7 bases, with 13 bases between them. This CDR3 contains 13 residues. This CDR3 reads CASSSTGLIEAFF. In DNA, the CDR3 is TGTGCCAGCAGTTCAACCGGACTGATTGAAGCTTTCTTT.

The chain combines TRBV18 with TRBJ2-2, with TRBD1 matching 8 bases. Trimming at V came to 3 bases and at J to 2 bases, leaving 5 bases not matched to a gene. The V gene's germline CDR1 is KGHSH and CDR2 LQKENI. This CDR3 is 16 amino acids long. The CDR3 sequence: CASSPRQGINTGELFF. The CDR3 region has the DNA TGTGCCAGCTCACCTAGACAGGGGATAAACACCGGGGAGCTGTTTTTT.

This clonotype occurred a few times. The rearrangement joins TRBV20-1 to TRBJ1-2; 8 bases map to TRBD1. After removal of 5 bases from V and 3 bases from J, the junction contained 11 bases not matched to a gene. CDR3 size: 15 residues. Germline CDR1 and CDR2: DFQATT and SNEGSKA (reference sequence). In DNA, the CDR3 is TGCAGTGCTCACGATGCCACAGGGGGGGACTATGGCTACACCTTC. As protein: CSAHDATGGDYGYTF.

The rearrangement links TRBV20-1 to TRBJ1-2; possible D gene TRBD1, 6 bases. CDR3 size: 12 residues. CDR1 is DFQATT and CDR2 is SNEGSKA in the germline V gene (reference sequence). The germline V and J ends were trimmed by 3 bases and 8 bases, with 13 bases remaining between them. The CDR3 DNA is TGCAGTGCTAGTCACGGGGGCGAGGGCTACACCTTC. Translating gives CSASHGGEGYTF.

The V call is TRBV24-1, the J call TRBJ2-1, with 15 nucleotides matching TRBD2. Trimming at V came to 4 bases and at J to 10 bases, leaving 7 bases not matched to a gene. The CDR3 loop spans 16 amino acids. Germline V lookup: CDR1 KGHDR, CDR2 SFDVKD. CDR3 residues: CATSDWTSGGAGEQFF. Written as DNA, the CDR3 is TGTGCCACCAGTGACTGGACTAGCGGGGGGGCCGGAGAGCAGTTCTTC.

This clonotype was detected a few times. In DNA form, the CDR3 reads TGTGCCAGCAGTTTACCCAGGAGCACAGATACGCAGTATTTT. This encodes CASSLPRSTDTQYF. The J gene is TRBJ2-3, the V gene TRBV28; D is unclear. Trimming removed 2 bases at V and 0 bases at J, with 6 bases between. This CDR3 comprises 14 residues. CDR1 is MDHEN and CDR2 is SYDVKM in the germline V gene.

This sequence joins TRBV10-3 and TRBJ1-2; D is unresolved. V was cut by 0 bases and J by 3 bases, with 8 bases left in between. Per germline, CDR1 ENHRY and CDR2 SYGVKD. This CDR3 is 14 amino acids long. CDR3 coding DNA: TGTGCCATCAGTGAGTCGGGTCCTTACTATGGCTACACCTTC. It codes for CAISESGPYYGYTF.

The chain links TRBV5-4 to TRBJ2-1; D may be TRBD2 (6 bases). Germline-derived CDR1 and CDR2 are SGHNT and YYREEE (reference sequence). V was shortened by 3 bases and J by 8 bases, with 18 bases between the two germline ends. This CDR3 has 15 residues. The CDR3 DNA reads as TGTGCCAGCAGCTCCCAGGGACTCCCGGGGGATGAGCAGTTCTTC. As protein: CASSSQGLPGDEQFF.

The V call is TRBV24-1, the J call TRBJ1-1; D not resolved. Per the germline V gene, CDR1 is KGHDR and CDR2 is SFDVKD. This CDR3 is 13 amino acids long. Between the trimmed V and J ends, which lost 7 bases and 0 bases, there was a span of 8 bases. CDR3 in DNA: TGTGCCACCAGACGGGCCATGAACACTGAAGCTTTCTTT. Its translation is CATRRAMNTEAFF.

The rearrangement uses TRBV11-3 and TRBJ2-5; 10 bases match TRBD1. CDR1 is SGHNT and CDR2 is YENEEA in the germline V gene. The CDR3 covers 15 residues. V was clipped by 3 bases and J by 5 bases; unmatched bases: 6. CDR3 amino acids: CASSLKTGGGETQYF. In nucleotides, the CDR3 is TGTGCCAGCAGCTTGAAGACAGGGGGCGGTGAGACCCAGTACTTC. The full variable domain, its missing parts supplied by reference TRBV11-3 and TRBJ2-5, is EAGVVQSPRYKIIEKKQPVAFWCNPISGHNTLYWYLQNLGQGPELLIRYENEEAVDDSQLPKDRFSAERLKGVDSTLKIQPAELGDSAVYLCASSLKTGGGETQYFGPGTRLLVL.

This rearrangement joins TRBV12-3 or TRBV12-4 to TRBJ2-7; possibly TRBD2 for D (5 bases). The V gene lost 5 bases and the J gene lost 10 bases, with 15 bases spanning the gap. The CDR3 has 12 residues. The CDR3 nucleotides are TGTGCCAGCAGTAGAGGGTTCCTCGTCCAGTACTTC. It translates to CASSRGFLVQYF.

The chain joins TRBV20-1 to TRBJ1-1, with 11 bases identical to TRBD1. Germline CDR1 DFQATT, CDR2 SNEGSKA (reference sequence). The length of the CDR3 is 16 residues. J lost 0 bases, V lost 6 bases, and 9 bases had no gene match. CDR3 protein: CSANPGQGVLNTEAFF. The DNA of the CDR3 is TGCAGTGCGAATCCGGGACAGGGGGTCCTGAACACTGAAGCTTTCTTT.

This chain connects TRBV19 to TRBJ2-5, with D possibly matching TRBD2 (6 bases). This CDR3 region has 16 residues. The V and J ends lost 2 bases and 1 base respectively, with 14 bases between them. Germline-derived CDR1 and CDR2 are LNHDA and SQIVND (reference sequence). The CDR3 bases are TGTGCCAGTAGTATACGGCCCGGGGGACTCCAAGAGACCCAGTACTTC. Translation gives CASSIRPGGLQETQYF.

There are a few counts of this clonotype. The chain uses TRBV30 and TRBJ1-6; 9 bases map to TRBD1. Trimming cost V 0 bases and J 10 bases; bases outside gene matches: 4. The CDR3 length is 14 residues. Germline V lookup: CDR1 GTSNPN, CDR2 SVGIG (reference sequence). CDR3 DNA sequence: TGTGCCTGGAGTGTACAGGGGGCTAACTCACCCCTCCACTTT. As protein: CAWSVQGANSPLHF. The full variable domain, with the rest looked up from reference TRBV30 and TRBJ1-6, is SQTIHQWPATLVQPVGSPLSLECTVEGTSNPNLYWYRQAAGRGLQLLFYSVGIGQISSEVPQNLSASRPQDRQFILSSKKLLLSDSGFYLCAWSVQGANSPLHFGNGTRLTVT.

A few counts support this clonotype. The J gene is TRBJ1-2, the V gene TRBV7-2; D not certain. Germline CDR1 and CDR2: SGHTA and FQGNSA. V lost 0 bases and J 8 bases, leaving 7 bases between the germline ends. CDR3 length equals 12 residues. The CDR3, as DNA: TGTGCCAGCAGCTTAGCAGGGTGGGGCTACACCTTC. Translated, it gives CASSLAGWGYTF.

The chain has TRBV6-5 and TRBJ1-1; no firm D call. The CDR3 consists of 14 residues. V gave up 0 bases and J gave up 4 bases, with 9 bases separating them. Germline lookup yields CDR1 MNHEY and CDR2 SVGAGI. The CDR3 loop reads CASSYSRVGTEAFF. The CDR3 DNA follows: TGTGCCAGCAGTTACTCGAGGGTCGGCACTGAAGCTTTCTTT.

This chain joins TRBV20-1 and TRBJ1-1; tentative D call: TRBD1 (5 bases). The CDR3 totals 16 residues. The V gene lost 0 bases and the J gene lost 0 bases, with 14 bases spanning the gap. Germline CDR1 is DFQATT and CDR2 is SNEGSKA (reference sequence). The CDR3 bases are TGCAGTGCTAGAGATCCCGGGGGGGGATTGAACACTGAAGCTTTCTTT. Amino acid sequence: CSARDPGGGLNTEAFF.